These 29 T cell receptor beta chains came from one sample sequenced in a study of lymphopenia after photon versus proton radiotherapy. Libraries were prepared by immunoSEQ multiplex PCR; TCRdb keeps only in-frame clonotypes and omits some of them. The repertoire holds 65,000 to 75,000 clones, with about 89% as singletons. The specimen comprised peripheral blood, sampled from a patient treated with proton-based radiotherapy. These receptors were collected from an elderly man with esophageal cancer.

The chain carries TRBV10-3 and TRBJ1-2; D gene uncertain. V shed 0 bases and J shed 2 bases, with 16 bases lying between them. Germline loops: CDR1 ENHRY, CDR2 SYGVKD. The CDR3 spans 17 residues. CDR3: CAISESTGPKENYGYTF. The CDR3 DNA reads TGTGCCATCAGTGAGTCGACTGGTCCGAAGGAGAACTATGGCTACACCTTC.

V gene TRBV7-2 combines with J gene TRBJ2-3; tentative D call: TRBD2 (5 bases). This CDR3 is built from 13 residues. Germline V gene sequence: CDR1 SGHTA, CDR2 FQGNSA. The ends were cut back, 5 bases at V and 4 bases at J, with 10 bases in the middle. CDR3 amino acids: CASSPKAADTQYF. The CDR3 DNA sequence: TGTGCCAGCAGCCCTAAAGCGGCAGATACGCAGTATTTT.

The rearrangement joins TRBV6-5 to TRBJ1-2; D possibly corresponds to TRBD1 (5 bases). The CDR3 is 13 amino acids. Trimming removed 10 bases at V and 4 bases at J, with 16 bases between. The germline gives CDR1 MNHEY, CDR2 SVGAGI. The CDR3 region is CATWDGQIYGYTF. CDR3 coding DNA: TGTGCCACCTGGGATGGACAAATCTATGGCTACACCTTC.

The chain uses TRBV7-9 and TRBJ1-3, with D possibly matching TRBD1 (5 bases). The CDR3 is made up of 16 amino acids. V lost 3 bases, J lost 0 bases, and 12 bases lay in between. CDR1 is SEHNR and CDR2 is FQNEAQ in the germline V gene (reference sequence). CDR3 DNA: TGTGCCAGCAGCTTGGGCCGGGGGGACTCTGGAAACACCATATATTTT. This sequence encodes CASSLGRGDSGNTIYF.

J is TRBJ2-5 and V is TRBV11-2, with D maybe TRBD1 (5 bases). Judging by the DNA end, TRBJ2-7 fits better; the J call may be wrong. The CDR3 loop spans 12 amino acids. Germline values: CDR1 SGHAT, CDR2 FQNNGV. As DNA, the CDR3 is TGTGCCAGCAGCTTAGCAGGGTACGAGCAGTACTTC. This sequence encodes CASSLAGYEQYF.

J is TRBJ2-1 and V is TRBV5-4; tentative D call: TRBD2 (6 bases). This CDR3 has 14 amino acids. Looked up from germline, CDR1 is SGHNT and CDR2 is YYREEE (reference sequence). Trimming stripped 0 bases from V and 5 bases from J, with 9 bases between. The CDR3 reads CASSLGTNNNEQFF. DNA for the CDR3: TGTGCCAGCAGCTTGGGGACTAACAACAATGAGCAGTTCTTC.

V and J are TRBV4-3 and TRBJ1-1; 8 bases match TRBD1. Trimming at V came to 0 bases and at J to 4 bases, leaving 4 bases not matched to a gene. The CDR3 runs to 15 residues. Germline V CDR1 and CDR2: LGHNA, YSLEER. The CDR3 protein is CASSQERQGLTEAFF. The DNA for the CDR3 is TGCGCCAGCAGCCAAGAAAGACAGGGGCTCACTGAAGCTTTCTTT.

The V and J genes are TRBV5-1 and TRBJ2-3; D unresolved. CDR1 is SGHRS, CDR2 YFSETQ, per germline. CDR3 length: 17 amino acids. The V end lost 0 bases, the J end lost 0 bases, and 14 bases lay between the germline ends. The CDR3 is CASSLGVNRLSTDTQYF. In DNA form, the CDR3 reads TGCGCCAGCAGCTTGGGGGTCAACAGACTCAGCACAGATACGCAGTATTTT.

This clone was seen only once. The genes are TRBV6-6 and TRBJ1-1; D ambiguous. Looked up from germline, CDR1 is MNHNY and CDR2 is SVGAGI (reference sequence). The CDR3 has 13 amino acids. V shed 2 bases and J shed 6 bases, with 10 bases lying between them. The CDR3 is CASSYNRESEAFF. DNA for the CDR3: TGTGCCAGCAGTTACAATCGCGAGTCTGAAGCTTTCTTT.

The chain employs TRBV5-4 and TRBJ1-1; 8 positions agree with TRBD1. The CDR3 loop spans 16 amino acids. The V gene's germline CDR1 is SGHNT and CDR2 YYREEE (reference sequence). The ends lost 4 bases at V and 0 bases at J; junction bases unmatched: 8. CDR3 amino acids: CASSLAGGRLNTEAFF. The CDR3 region has the DNA TGTGCCAGCAGCCTAGCAGGGGGCCGACTGAACACTGAAGCTTTCTTT.

The chain links TRBV7-2 to TRBJ1-5; D not certain. With 5 bases removed from V and 6 bases from J, the gap between germline ends came to 8 bases. The CDR3 length is 12 residues. Per germline, CDR1 SGHTA and CDR2 FQGNSA. Here the CDR3 reads CASSPATQPQHF. The DNA for the CDR3 is TGTGCCAGCAGCCCGGCGACTCAGCCCCAGCATTTT.

V usage is TRBV19 and J usage is TRBJ1-1, with 7 positions matching TRBD1. V shed 9 bases, J shed 4 bases, and the junction held 8 bases outside the gene matches. Germline V gives CDR1 LNHDA, CDR2 SQIVND (reference sequence). The CDR3 covers 13 residues. The CDR3 region has the DNA TGTGCCAGCCGGGCCCAGGGGGGCACTGAAGCTTTCTTT. Translating it yields CASRAQGGTEAFF.

The chain combines TRBV30 with TRBJ2-1, with 12 bases matching TRBD2. CDR1 is GTSNPN, CDR2 SVGIG, per germline (reference sequence). J lost 5 bases, V lost 1 base, and 3 bases had no gene match. CDR3 length: 15 amino acids. The CDR3 DNA reads as TGTGCCTGGAGTGCGGGACTAGCGGGTCACAATGAGCAGTTCTTC. Protein sequence: CAWSAGLAGHNEQFF. Supplemented by reference TRBV30 and TRBJ2-1, the full variable domain reads SQTIHQWPATLVQPVGSPLSLECTVEGTSNPNLYWYRQAAGRGLQLLFYSVGIGQISSEVPQNLSASRPQDRQFILSSKKLLLSDSGFYLCAWSAGLAGHNEQFFGPGTRLTVL.

The chain is built from TRBV9 and TRBJ2-7, with D tentatively TRBD1 (5 bases). The CDR3 is 16 amino acids. Germline CDR1 reads SGDLS; CDR2 reads YYNGEE. The ends were cut back, 0 bases at V and 3 bases at J, with 16 bases in the middle. The CDR3: CASSVEDTPSGYEQYF. The CDR3, as DNA: TGTGCCAGCAGCGTAGAGGACACACCCTCGGGCTACGAGCAGTACTTC.

This chain uses TRBV29-1 with TRBJ2-1, with 10 bases lining up with TRBD1. Looked up from germline, CDR1 is SQVTM and CDR2 is ANQGSEA. V lost 5 bases and J lost 0; bases outside the gene matches: 4. The CDR3 length is 15 residues. The CDR3 is CSVWTGGGSYNEQFF. The CDR3, as DNA: TGCAGCGTTTGGACAGGGGGAGGCTCCTACAATGAGCAGTTCTTC.

The chain joins TRBV6-1 to TRBJ2-7, with D tentatively TRBD2 (5 bases). Germline CDR1 is MNHNS and CDR2 is SASEGT. Trimming pared 4 bases from V and 6 bases from J, leaving 16 bases between. The CDR3 totals 14 residues. DNA of the CDR3: TGTGCCAGCAGTGTCGGACTGGAGCCCCTCGAGCAGTACTTC. Translation gives CASSVGLEPLEQYF.

The chain couples TRBV6-5 to TRBJ1-2; D uncertain. This CDR3 is 12 amino acids long. CDR1 MNHEY and CDR2 SVGAGI come from the germline V gene. Trimming removed 2 bases from V and 7 bases from J, with 8 bases in between. CDR3 loop: CASSYPPPGYTF. In DNA form, the CDR3 reads TGTGCCAGCAGTTACCCCCCGCCTGGCTACACCTTC.

In this sample, this clone turned up a few times. V gene TRBV4-3 combines with J gene TRBJ2-1; 12 positions match TRBD2. Germline CDR1 and CDR2: LGHNA and YSLEER. Losses at the gene ends were 2 bases for V and 6 bases for J; bases not matched to a gene: 5. This CDR3 is 16 amino acids long. CDR3 in DNA: TGCGCCAGCAGCCAACATCTAGCGGGAGGGACCAATGAGCAGTTCTTC. Amino acid sequence: CASSQHLAGGTNEQFF.

The chain links TRBV5-1 to TRBJ2-5; a possible D gene is TRBD1 (6 bases). The ends were cut back, 0 bases at V and 4 bases at J, with 28 bases in the middle. CDR3 length: 20 residues. Per the germline V gene, CDR1 is SGHRS and CDR2 is YFSETQ. The CDR3 region is CASSLGDGIIQGTGGETQYF. For the CDR3, the DNA is TGCGCCAGCAGCTTGGGAGACGGGATAATACAGGGAACTGGGGGAGAGACCCAGTACTTC.

The table lists this clone with a count of one. This chain uses TRBV6-1 with TRBJ2-7; D call uncertain. Germline V gene lookup returns CDR1 MNHNS and CDR2 SASEGT. V was cut by 2 bases and J by 4 bases, with 3 bases left in between. The CDR3 is made up of 11 amino acids. DNA of the CDR3: TGTGCCAGCAGTGAATGGTACGAGCAGTACTTC. Amino acids: CASSEWYEQYF.

V usage is TRBV5-4 and J usage is TRBJ1-6; TRBD1 might be the D (6 bases). This CDR3 contains 15 residues. Germline loops: CDR1 SGHNT, CDR2 YYREEE (reference sequence). V was trimmed by 1 base and J by 10 bases, leaving 15 bases between them. The CDR3 region is CASSLWGQGTSPLHF. CDR3 in DNA: TGTGCCAGCAGCTTGTGGGGGCAGGGGACCTCACCCCTCCACTTT.

This chain uses TRBV4-3 with TRBJ1-3; D perhaps matches TRBD1 (5 bases). The CDR3 is 13 amino acids. Trimming removed 1 base at V and 8 bases at J, with 9 bases between. In germline, CDR1 is LGHNA, CDR2 YSLEER. The CDR3 DNA is TGCGCCAGCAGCCAAGTTGGAGGGGACACCATATATTTT. Protein product: CASSQVGGDTIYF.

The chain is built from TRBV25-1 and TRBJ1-1, with D uncertain. The CDR3 extends over 12 amino acids. Germline assignment: CDR1 MGHDK and CDR2 SYGVNS. V was pared by 4 bases and J by 4 bases, with 7 bases between. CDR3 sequence: CASSGGITEAFF. The CDR3 bases are TGTGCCAGCAGTGGGGGAATCACTGAAGCTTTCTTT.

V gene TRBV19 combines with J gene TRBJ1-5; TRBD1 might be the D (6 bases). The CDR3 covers 16 residues. Germline CDR1 is LNHDA and CDR2 is SQIVND (reference sequence). Trimming took off 2 bases at V and 0 bases at J, with 11 bases between the two ends. The chain's CDR3 is CASSIPWTVSNQPQHF. In nucleotides, the CDR3 is TGTGCCAGTAGTATACCCTGGACAGTTAGCAATCAGCCCCAGCATTTT.

This clone was counted only a few times. The V call is TRBV7-9, the J call TRBJ2-1; the D gene could be TRBD1 or TRBD2 (5 bases each). The V gene lost 6 bases and the J gene lost 4 bases, with 16 bases spanning the gap. Germline V gives CDR1 SEHNR, CDR2 FQNEAQ (reference sequence). CDR3 size: 15 residues. In nucleotides, the CDR3 is TGTGCCAGCAGTTGGGGCCTAGCTGGGTACAATGAGCAGTTCTTC. Translated, it gives CASSWGLAGYNEQFF.

The chain is built from TRBV7-2 and TRBJ2-1; D is perhaps TRBD2 (7 bases). The germline V and J ends were trimmed by 1 base and 3 bases, with 13 bases remaining between them. Germline V CDR1 and CDR2: SGHTA, FQGNSA. CDR3 size: 16 residues. CDR3 sequence (DNA): TGTGCCAGCAGCTTAGAAGCGGGACAAGGCTACAATGAGCAGTTCTTC. Translated, it gives CASSLEAGQGYNEQFF.

The gene calls are TRBV19 and TRBJ2-3; D remains unclear. The V gene's germline CDR1 is LNHDA and CDR2 SQIVND (reference sequence). The V end lost 3 bases, the J end lost 2 bases, and 9 bases lay between the germline ends. This CDR3 is built from 14 residues. CDR3 sequence (DNA): TGTGCCAGTAGTATGGACGGTTACACAGATACGCAGTATTTT. Protein: CASSMDGYTDTQYF.

J is TRBJ1-4 and V is TRBV29-1; D may be TRBD1 (6 bases). This CDR3 is built from 15 residues. Germline V gene lookup returns CDR1 SQVTM and CDR2 ANQGSEA. Trimming took off 1 base at V and 8 bases at J, with 17 bases between the two ends. The CDR3 reads CSVEATGRGGEKLFF. The CDR3 DNA reads as TGCAGCGTTGAAGCGACGGGCAGGGGTGGCGAAAAACTGTTTTTT.

The chain combines TRBV25-1 with TRBJ1-1; the match to TRBD1 covers 7 bases. The CDR3 is made up of 12 amino acids. J was trimmed by 7 bases and V by 11 bases; bases with no gene match: 10. Looked up from germline, CDR1 is MGHDK and CDR2 is SYGVNS. CDR3 loop: CAPRGGPLEAFF. CDR3 DNA sequence: TGTGCCCCCAGGGGGGGGCCGCTTGAAGCTTTCTTT.